The 12 T cell receptor beta chains reported below all come from one sample, sequenced in a study of blood T cell repertoires in COVID-19 (dated by TCRdb to the early 2020s). Library preparation was by the immunoSEQ multiplex PCR assay. TCRdb holds this immuneACCESS table with in-frame rearrangements only. Some clones are missing; in checked studies, unresolved V genes explain under half, and the rest has no known cause. The sample table records about 27,000 clones; roughly 84% of these occur just once. The ten most abundant clones make up 25% of the sample. The sample comprised peripheral blood. Receptor source: a man between 65 and 85 years old with active COVID-19.

The CDR3 loop is CASSQDPAGTSGNEQFF. CDR3 in DNA: TGTGCCAGCAGCCAAGATCCAGCAGGGACTAGCGGCAATGAGCAGTTCTTC. The rearrangement uses TRBV3-1 (or the pseudogene TRBV3-2) and TRBJ2-1, with 11 bases identical to TRBD2. The CDR3 runs to 17 residues. Looked up from germline, CDR1 is LGHDT and CDR2 is YNNKEL (reference sequence). The V gene end was trimmed by 0 bases and the J gene end by 6 bases; junction bases not matched to a gene: 7.

This rearrangement joins TRBV28 to TRBJ1-3; a possible D gene is TRBD1 (6 bases). The germline gives CDR1 MDHEN, CDR2 SYDVKM. V was trimmed by 1 base and J by 2 bases, leaving 9 bases between them. The CDR3 contains 15 residues. CDR3: CASSLFGGPGNTIYF. The CDR3 region has the DNA TGTGCCAGCAGTTTATTCGGGGGGCCTGGAAACACCATATATTTT.

The rearrangement links TRBV6-5 to TRBJ2-7, with TRBD2 matching over 7 bases. The CDR3 spans 14 residues. The germline gives CDR1 MNHEY, CDR2 SVGAGI. V dropped 6 bases and J dropped 2; count of bases not matched to a gene: 7. The CDR3 bases are TGTGCCAGCAGACAGCGGGAACCCCCCTACGAGCAGTACTTC. It codes for CASRQREPPYEQYF.

This chain links TRBV18 with TRBJ1-5; weak D call: TRBD1 (6 bases). The CDR3 length is 13 residues. Looked up from germline, CDR1 is KGHSH and CDR2 is LQKENI. Trimming stripped 2 bases from V and 4 bases from J, with 6 bases between. The chain's CDR3 is CASSPRGNQPQHF. CDR3 nucleotides: TGTGCCAGCTCACCAAGGGGGAATCAGCCCCAGCATTTT. Full variable domain (remainder filled in from reference TRBV18 and TRBJ1-5): NAGVMQNPRHLVRRRGQEARLRCSPMKGHSHVYWYRQLPEEGLKFMVYLQKENIIDESGMPKERFSAEFPKEGPSILRIQQVVRGDSAAYFCASSPRGNQPQHFGDGTRLSIL.

This clone was found a few times. The gene calls are TRBV6-1 and TRBJ2-5; 10 positions match TRBD2. CDR1 is MNHNS, CDR2 SASEGT, per germline. The CDR3 spans 16 residues. J gave up 4 bases and V 0 bases, and 5 bases lay outside the gene matches. The CDR3 DNA sequence: TGTGCCAGCAGTGAAGCCAGCGGGGGGGTACGAGAGACCCAGTACTTC. Its protein product is CASSEASGGVRETQYF.

The CDR3 coding sequence is TGTGCCACCTTGAGGGGGGGGAACACTGAAGCTTTCTTT. Translation gives CATLRGGNTEAFF. This chain joins TRBV19 and TRBJ1-1, with a possible D match to TRBD1 (6 bases). The ends were cut back, 10 bases at V and 1 base at J, with 13 bases in the middle. The CDR3 runs to 13 residues. The germline V gene encodes CDR1 LNHDA and CDR2 SQIVND (reference sequence).

The V gene is TRBV10-3, the J gene TRBJ2-5; 10 nucleotides line up with TRBD1. V was pared by 8 bases and J by 5 bases, with 2 bases of the junction left unmatched. Germline V gives CDR1 ENHRY, CDR2 SYGVKD. This CDR3 region has 12 residues. CDR3 bases: TGTGCCATCGGGACAGGGGTGGAGACCCAGTACTTC. Translating it yields CAIGTGVETQYF.

The gene calls are TRBV7-8 and TRBJ2-7; 11 bases agree with TRBD2. CDR1 is SGHVS and CDR2 is FQNEAQ in the germline V gene. Trimming at V came to 5 bases and at J to 0 bases, leaving 3 bases not matched to a gene. The CDR3 consists of 15 residues. CDR3 in amino acids: CASSRLAGSSYEQYF. In DNA, the CDR3 is TGTGCCAGCAGCCGACTAGCGGGGAGCTCCTACGAGCAGTACTTC. Filled out from reference TRBV7-8 and TRBJ2-7, the complete variable domain reads GAGVSQSPRYKVAKRGQDVALRCDPISGHVSLFWYQQALGQGPEFLTYFQNEAQLDKSGLPSDRFFAERPEGSVSTLKIQRTQQEDSAVYLCASSRLAGSSYEQYFGPGTRLTVT.

The CDR3 reads CASSVGPQGADLNEKLFF. CDR3 in DNA: TGTGCCAGCAGCGTAGGGCCACAGGGGGCTGATCTGAATGAAAAACTGTTTTTT. The chain has TRBV9 and TRBJ1-4, with 9 bases matching TRBD1. The ends lost 0 bases at V and 5 bases at J; junction bases unmatched: 11. Germline-derived CDR1 and CDR2 are SGDLS and YYNGEE. The CDR3 sequence is 18 residues long.

This clone was observed a single time. The chain employs TRBV20-1 and TRBJ2-2, with D perhaps TRBD1 (5 bases). This CDR3 has 15 amino acids. Trimming removed 3 bases at V and 7 bases at J, with 18 bases between. Per germline, CDR1 DFQATT and CDR2 SNEGSKA (reference sequence). The CDR3 loop is CSASVVGYQGGELFF. The DNA for the CDR3 is TGCAGTGCTAGTGTGGTCGGTTATCAGGGCGGGGAGCTGTTTTTT.

The V call is TRBV7-3, the J call TRBJ1-1; TRBD1 matches 7 bases. The CDR3 is 13 residues long. Trimming cost V 5 bases and J 3 bases; bases outside gene matches: 3. In germline, CDR1 is SGHTA, CDR2 FQGTGA. In nucleotides, the CDR3 is TGTGCCAGCAGCGCGGGACAGCACACTGAAGCTTTCTTT. It is translated as CASSAGQHTEAFF. The whole variable domain, remainder taken from reference TRBV7-3 and TRBJ1-1, is GAGVSQTPSNKVTEKGKYVELRCDPISGHTALYWYRQSLGQGPEFLIYFQGTGAADDSGLPNDRFFAVRPEGSVSTLKIQRTERGDSAVYLCASSAGQHTEAFFGQGTRLTVV.

The DNA for the CDR3 is TGCGCCAGCAGACCGAGACAGGGGATGAACACTGAAGCTTTCTTT. Translated, it gives CASRPRQGMNTEAFF. This chain connects TRBV5-1 to TRBJ1-1; 8 bases are a match to TRBD1. J gave up 0 bases and V 5 bases, and 6 bases lay outside the gene matches. CDR1 SGHRS and CDR2 YFSETQ come from the germline V gene. The CDR3 is 15 amino acids.